This T cell receptor (beta chain) was sequenced in a study of blood T cell repertoires in COVID-19 (dated by TCRdb to 2018 to 2021). Study-level background: The collaborator samples originated in the United States, Italy and Spain and spanned the acute and convalescent phases of COVID-19. The material from the prospective study consisted of cDNA or gDNA derived from T cells, B-cell-depleted T cells, or PBMCs. Subjects who had been exposed to COVID-19, were actively infected with it, or had recovered from it provided the deeply sampled blood TCRbeta repertoires that made up the dataset. A freely available public database, intended as a resource for researchers studying the immune response to SARS-CoV-2, is where the repertoires were released. Samples came from the ongoing ImmuneRACE study (first 160 participants) plus 1,254 subjects from 6 global collaborators. Nearly every sample came with metadata listing a de-identified subject ID, COVID-19 status, age in years and sex. Where available, HLA class I and class II types were taken from metadata supplied by the sample provider and were not determined by assay-based typing. On the study overall, not on this receptor specifically: Clinical and demographic metadata were provided uncurated, with the amount varying by source and participant.

From its cysteine to its phenylalanine, the CDR3 spans 16 amino acids. The entry retains the CDR3 DNA only, 48 bases that are in frame from base 1. V lost 1 base and J lost 1 base; the stretch between them is 12 bases long. CDR1 and CDR2 were assigned from the germline V gene as MNHNS and SASEGT. TCRbeta CDR3 regions were amplified from genomic DNA by means of the immunoSEQ Assay, a bias-controlled multiplex PCR. As for how the authors treated the data: Nucleated cell counts per sample were estimated from amplification of reference gene primers within the assay. Sequence reads were collapsed and filtered to measure the absolute abundance of every unique TCRbeta CDR3 rearrangement. For each sample, productive Simpson clonality was calculated as the square root of Simpson's diversity index over productive rearrangements. In TCRdb, the immuneACCESS table is reduced to in-frame sequences with V and J assigned. These tables do not hold every clone; where another copy was compared, an unresolved V gene accounts for under half, and the others remain unexplained. V and J calls and clone size are given by that table; D and trimming were obtained from the DNA. The sample includes 150,000 to 200,000 clones, with about 89% observed a single time. 3% to 4% of the sample is taken by the ten largest.

Each collaborating institution followed its own protocols to collect whole blood in K2EDTA tubes. For TCRbeta analysis, collaborators shipped samples as frozen whole blood, isolated PBMCs, or DNA extracted from either of those sample types. As to this clone: Its antigen has not been determined. No much larger clonotype is one base removed from it; base qualities were not supplied.

The material sequenced was peripheral blood. The receptor's source is a man between 65 and 80 years old with acute or convalescent COVID-19. The sequence links TRBV6-1 to TRBJ2-3, with TRBD1 as a weak D call on 5 bases. The DNA sequence is TGTGCCAGCAGTGAAGTGGGGCAGGGCCGCACAGATACGCAGTATTTT. It codes for CASSEVGQGRTDTQYF.